These 23 T cell receptor beta chains originate from one sample sequenced in a study of T-cell reconstitution after alpha-beta-depleted transplantation in children. A TCRbeta library incorporating unique molecular identifiers was prepared. TCRdb called the PCR reads again in MiXCR, with one record for every CDR3 protein. The sample yields 450,000 to 550,000 distinct CDR3 sequences, 10% to 12% seen once. Sequences were derived from PBMCs, mostly from graft donor cells, sampled 180 days after TCRalphabeta/CD19-depleted stem cell transplant. The source is a female patient aged 2 to 10 who had a stem cell transplant for aplastic anemia, so the T cells may come from the graft donor.

This CDR3 reads CASSYSTGEDYEQYF. The CDR3 region has the DNA TGTGCCAGCAGTTACAGCACAGGGGAGGACTACGAGCAGTACTTC. V gene TRBV6-5 combines with J gene TRBJ2-7; D might be TRBD1 (7 bases). Germline assignment: CDR1 MNHEY and CDR2 SVGAGI. The CDR3 is made up of 15 amino acids. V was shortened by 2 bases and J by 3 bases, with 14 bases between the two germline ends.

V usage is TRBV7-9 and J usage is TRBJ2-7, with 8 bases identical to TRBD1. The junction had 7 bases not matched to a gene; V was cut back by 5 bases and J by 4 bases. CDR1 SEHNR and CDR2 FQNEAQ come from the germline V gene (reference sequence). The CDR3 has 14 residues. The CDR3 DNA follows: TGTGCCAGCAGCGCCCGGGACAGGCGATACGAGCAGTACTTC. It yields the protein CASSARDRRYEQYF.

The rearrangement joins TRBV11-2 to TRBJ2-5; possible D gene TRBD2, 5 bases. Germline V CDR1 and CDR2: SGHAT, FQNNGV. V was clipped by 1 base and J by 4 bases, with 13 bases between them. CDR3 length: 15 amino acids. For the CDR3, the DNA is TGTGCCAGCAGCTTAGTGGCGGGTGGGTCAGAGACCCAGTACTTC. Residues: CASSLVAGGSETQYF.

Here the CDR3 DNA reads TGTGCCATCACAGGAGCTAGCACAGATACGCAGTATTTT. It is translated as CAITGASTDTQYF. This sequence joins TRBV10-3 and TRBJ2-3; no clear D. Deletions cut 7 bases from V and 0 bases from J, with 8 bases between. This CDR3 has 13 amino acids. Germline V gene lookup returns CDR1 ENHRY and CDR2 SYGVKD.

A word on this clonotype: A much larger clone differs by one base, so this may be a read error. The J gene is TRBJ2-3, the V gene TRBV5-1; D gene ambiguous. The CDR3 extends over 17 amino acids. CDR1 is SGHRS and CDR2 is YFSETQ in the germline V gene. Trimming pared 0 bases from V and 2 bases from J, leaving 16 bases between. The CDR3 spells CASSLVIMAEFTDTQYF. CDR3 coding DNA: TGCGCCAGCAGCTTGGTTATAATGGCGGAGTTCACAGATACGCAGTATTTT.

The chain combines TRBV20-1 with TRBJ2-1; D uncertain. This CDR3 contains 13 residues. With 8 bases removed from V and 3 bases from J, the gap between germline ends came to 14 bases. CDR1 and CDR2 from the germline V gene are DFQATT and SNEGSKA (reference sequence). The CDR3 region is CSWALGVYNEQFF. The CDR3 DNA reads TGCAGTTGGGCCCTAGGCGTCTACAATGAGCAGTTCTTC.

This clonotype was observed a few times. V and J are TRBV10-3 and TRBJ2-1; D perhaps matches TRBD2 (6 bases). V was trimmed by 0 bases and J by 1 base, leaving 7 bases between them. The CDR3 extends over 15 amino acids. Germline values: CDR1 ENHRY, CDR2 SYGVKD. The CDR3 sequence: CAISESGGSYNEQFF. The CDR3 DNA is TGTGCCATCAGTGAGTCCGGGGGATCCTACAATGAGCAGTTCTTC.

In its sample, this clonotype was seen a few times. The CDR3 loop is CASSSFWPNTEAFF. CDR3 in DNA: TGTGCCAGCAGTTCGTTTTGGCCGAACACTGAAGCTTTCTTT. This chain links TRBV6-2 or TRBV6-3 with TRBJ1-1, with unresolved D. CDR3 length: 14 amino acids. Germline-derived CDR1 and CDR2 are MNHEY and SVGEGT. V was clipped by 4 bases and J by 1 base, with 10 bases between them.

The chain joins TRBV15 to TRBJ2-7, with 10 bases identical to TRBD2. The CDR3 is 16 residues long. Looked up from germline, CDR1 is LNHNV and CDR2 is YYDKDF (reference sequence). V trimming: 1 base; J trimming: 5 bases; junction bases outside the gene matches: 8. The CDR3 DNA follows: TGTGCCACCAGCAGAGGTAGCGGGAGGCCCCTCCACGAGCAGTACTTC. Protein product: CATSRGSGRPLHEQYF.

This clonotype appeared a few times. This rearrangement joins TRBV4-3 to TRBJ2-3, with a possible D match to TRBD2 (6 bases). V was cut by 2 bases and J by 4 bases, with 13 bases left in between. CDR3 length: 15 amino acids. Looked up from germline, CDR1 is LGHNA and CDR2 is YSLEER. In nucleotides, the CDR3 is TGCGCCAGCAGCCAATCTTTCGGGAGCGCAGATACGCAGTATTTT. Amino acids: CASSQSFGSADTQYF.

In its sample, this clonotype was seen a few times. This chain joins TRBV6-1 and TRBJ2-2, with 10 bases that match TRBD2. Trimming removed 6 bases from V and 7 bases from J; junction bases left unmatched: 11. Germline V gene sequence: CDR1 MNHNS, CDR2 SASEGT. The CDR3 has 16 amino acids. The CDR3 here is CASRGSGRAFSGELFF. For the CDR3, the DNA is TGTGCCAGCAGGGGGAGCGGGAGGGCTTTCAGCGGGGAGCTGTTTTTT.

The sample holds many counts of this clonotype. CDR3 bases: TGTGCCAGCAGCCTGGGGGCGGGTAGCGGGAGATCCTACGAGCAGTACTTC. It encodes CASSLGAGSGRSYEQYF. The chain combines TRBV28 with TRBJ2-7; the match to TRBD2 covers 9 bases. This CDR3 has 17 residues. J gave up 1 base and V 6 bases, and 13 bases lay outside the gene matches. Per the germline V gene, CDR1 is MDHEN and CDR2 is SYDVKM.

The V gene is TRBV7-2, the J gene TRBJ2-2, with 8 bases identical to TRBD2. Germline V CDR1 and CDR2: SGHTA, FQGNSA. The V segment lost 0 bases and the J segment 2 bases; nucleotides outside the gene matches: 11. The CDR3 length is 19 residues. The CDR3, as DNA: TGTGCCAGCAGCTTAGCCCTAGCGGGCCCTATAAGAAACACCGGGGAGCTGTTTTTT. It translates to CASSLALAGPIRNTGELFF.

This clonotype appeared many times. The chain joins TRBV15 to TRBJ1-6; tentative D call: TRBD1 (6 bases). CDR3 size: 18 residues. V was pared by 0 bases and J by 1 base, with 13 bases between. Germline CDR1 is LNHNV and CDR2 is YYDKDF (reference sequence). The CDR3: CATSRDTGRGSYNSPLHF. The CDR3 DNA is TGTGCCACCAGCAGAGATACTGGAAGGGGGTCCTATAATTCACCCCTCCACTTT.

The chain links TRBV18 to TRBJ2-7, with D perhaps being TRBD1 or TRBD2 (6 bases each). Germline values: CDR1 KGHSH, CDR2 LQKENI. Trimming removed 3 bases at V and 5 bases at J, with 26 bases between. This CDR3 spans 18 amino acids. DNA for the CDR3: TGTGCCAGCTCACCTCGGGCCGGGTCCGAAAGGGGGGTCGACGAGCAGTACTTC. Protein product: CASSPRAGSERGVDEQYF.

This clonotype occurred a few times. This chain uses TRBV28 with TRBJ1-2; 11 nucleotides agree with TRBD1. CDR1 is MDHEN and CDR2 is SYDVKM in the germline V gene. The CDR3 extends over 16 amino acids. V trimming: 6 bases; J trimming: 1 base; junction bases outside the gene matches: 7. The CDR3 loop reads CASSFGQGALNYGYTF. CDR3 coding DNA: TGTGCCAGCAGCTTCGGACAGGGGGCGCTTAACTATGGCTACACCTTC.

The chain couples TRBV7-9 to TRBJ2-7; 14 bases agree with TRBD2. The CDR3 contains 15 residues. Per the germline V gene, CDR1 is SEHNR and CDR2 is FQNEAQ (reference sequence). Losses at the gene ends were 6 bases for V and 6 bases for J; bases not matched to a gene: 7. The CDR3 nucleotides are TGTGCCAGCAGTTCGCCCGGGACTAGCGGGAGCGAGCAGTACGTC. Protein: CASSSPGTSGSEQYV.

This clonotype was found a few times. The chain combines TRBV20-1 with TRBJ2-7; weak D call: TRBD1 (5 bases). Trimming cost V 1 base and J 5 bases, with 18 bases left between them. CDR1 and CDR2 (germline): DFQATT, SNEGSKA (reference sequence). CDR3 length: 15 amino acids. The CDR3 bases are TGCAGTGCTAGAGGGGGCAGGGCAGGGTGGCACGAGCAGTACGTC. As protein: CSARGGRAGWHEQYV.

This clonotype occurred once. This chain joins TRBV7-9 and TRBJ1-1; the D gene is possibly TRBD1 (5 bases). Germline CDR1 is SEHNR and CDR2 is FQNEAQ (reference sequence). The V and J ends lost 5 bases and 5 bases respectively, with 18 bases between them. The CDR3 is made up of 15 amino acids. The CDR3 is CASSPRGEGRTEAFF. Here the CDR3 DNA reads TGTGCCAGCAGCCCAAGGGGTGAGGGTAGGACTGAAGCTTTCTTT.

There are many counts of this clonotype. V usage is TRBV15 and J usage is TRBJ1-5; the match to TRBD1 covers 8 bases. The germline V gene encodes CDR1 LNHNV and CDR2 YYDKDF (reference sequence). V lost 5 bases, J lost 7 bases, and 13 bases stayed unmatched. There are 16 residues in the CDR3. The CDR3 spells CATSPHAGTGGQPQHF. The CDR3 nucleotides read TGTGCCACCAGCCCTCATGCAGGGACAGGTGGCCAGCCCCAGCATTTT.

In its sample, this clonotype was seen a few times. V and J are TRBV27 and TRBJ1-4, with a possible D match to TRBD1 (5 bases). The germline gives CDR1 MNHEY, CDR2 SMNVEV (reference sequence). Trimming took 4 bases from V and 6 from J, leaving 12 bases between them. This CDR3 spans 14 amino acids. This CDR3 reads CASSYGRGDEKLFF. CDR3 bases: TGTGCCAGCAGTTACGGGCGGGGGGATGAAAAACTGTTTTTT.

The genes are TRBV20-1 and TRBJ2-3, with 9 bases fitting TRBD2. The CDR3 totals 14 residues. Germline loops: CDR1 DFQATT, CDR2 SNEGSKA (reference sequence). The V segment lost 5 bases and the J segment 3 bases; nucleotides outside the gene matches: 6. CDR3 coding DNA: TGCAGTGCTGGGCGGGAGGGCCGTACAGATACGCAGTATTTT. This sequence encodes CSAGREGRTDTQYF.

Ten or more counts support this clonotype. The rearrangement joins TRBV29-1 to TRBJ2-1; 7 bases line up with TRBD2. The CDR3 is made up of 15 amino acids. Germline CDR1 SQVTM, CDR2 ANQGSEA. V lost 6 bases and J lost 0; bases outside the gene matches: 8. The chain's CDR3 is CSVAKGGSSYNEQFF. Written as DNA, the CDR3 is TGCAGCGTCGCGAAGGGCGGGAGCTCCTACAATGAGCAGTTCTTC.